This entry is about one TCR beta chain. What it binds is unknown. Generated by immunoSEQ multiplex PCR, the TCRdb table keeps only in-frame clones and is missing some. The sample carries under 50,000 clones, around 95% recorded once. The sample is drawn from a study of Tregs in tolerant kidney transplant recipients. Whole-study context: Sorting of CD4+CD25+CD127- cells followed roughly 3-day belatacept mixed lymphocyte reactions, sometimes with roughly 5-day graft donor restimulation. Recipient cells were told from donor cells by antibody staining. Findings of the study overall: Validation in larger populations is needed because few patients were studied. Expanding Tregs on activated donor B cells appeared to best identify donor-specific TCRbeta clones.

Trimming removed 0 bases from V and 4 bases from J; junction bases left unmatched: 7. CDR3 size: 17 residues. The germline V gene has CDR1 SGHNT and CDR2 YENEEA. This receptor was obtained from a human donor in good health. Sequenced input: Tregs from blood cultured with allogeneic cells. This chain connects TRBV11-3 to TRBJ2-2; 8 bases align to TRBD2. In DNA form, the CDR3 reads TGTGCCAGCAGCTTAGATAAACGGGGGGGGATCACCGGGGAGCTGTTTTTT. Encoded protein: CASSLDKRGGITGELFF.